Listed here is a single TCR beta chain. Its antigen is still unknown. This entry is derived from a study of blood T cells in healthy people across ages. Overall study context: T cells yielded about one barcoded beta molecule per two cells through template switching.

Overall study findings and caveats: Greater diversity and more naive CD4+ cells were seen in long-lived donors than in aged donors.

Using a J-beta primer mix together with a sample-barcoded 5' primer, a second PCR was run for about 6 to 11 cycles. Each TCR beta cDNA got a 12-nucleotide random molecular identifier. TCRdb fed the 5' RACE reads into MiXCR, producing one record per CDR3 protein. Among about 1,500,000 distinct CDR3 sequences listed, approximately 30% were seen once. This CDR3 contains 16 residues. The germline V gene encodes CDR1 KGHDR and CDR2 SFDVKD. The V gene end was trimmed by 4 bases and the J gene end by 8 bases; junction bases not matched to a gene: 10. The chain couples TRBV24-1 to TRBJ1-6, with 7 bases lining up with TRBD1. This receptor was obtained from a woman aged 25 to 39 in good health. The specimen sequenced was blood. Written as DNA, the CDR3 is TGTGCCACCAGTGAGGTCGACAGGGAAGTTGATTCACCCCTCCACTTT. Amino acid sequence: CATSEVDREVDSPLHF.